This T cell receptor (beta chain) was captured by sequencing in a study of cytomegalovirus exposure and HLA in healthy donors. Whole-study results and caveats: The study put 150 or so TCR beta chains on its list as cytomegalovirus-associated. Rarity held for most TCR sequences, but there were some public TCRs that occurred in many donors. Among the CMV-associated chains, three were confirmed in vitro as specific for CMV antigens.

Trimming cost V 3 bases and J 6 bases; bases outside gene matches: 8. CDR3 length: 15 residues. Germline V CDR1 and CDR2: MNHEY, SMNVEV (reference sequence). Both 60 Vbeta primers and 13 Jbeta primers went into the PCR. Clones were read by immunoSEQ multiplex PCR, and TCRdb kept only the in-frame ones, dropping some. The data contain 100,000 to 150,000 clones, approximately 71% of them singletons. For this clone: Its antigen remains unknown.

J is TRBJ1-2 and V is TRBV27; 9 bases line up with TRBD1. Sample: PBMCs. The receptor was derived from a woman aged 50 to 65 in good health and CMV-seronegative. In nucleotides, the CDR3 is TGTGCCAGCAGTTTGGGCACCGGGACAGGGAATGGCTACACCTTC. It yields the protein CASSLGTGTGNGYTF.